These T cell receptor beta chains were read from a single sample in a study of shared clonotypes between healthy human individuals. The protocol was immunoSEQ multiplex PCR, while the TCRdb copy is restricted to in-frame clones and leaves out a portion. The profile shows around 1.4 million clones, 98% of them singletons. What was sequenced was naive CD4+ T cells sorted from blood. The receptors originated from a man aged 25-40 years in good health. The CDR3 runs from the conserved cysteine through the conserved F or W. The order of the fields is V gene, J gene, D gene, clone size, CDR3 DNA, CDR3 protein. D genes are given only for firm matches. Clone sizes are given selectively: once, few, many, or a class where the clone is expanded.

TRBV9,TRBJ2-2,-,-,TGTGCCAGCAATCCAGGGAACACCGGGGAGCTGTTTTTT,CASNPGNTGELFF
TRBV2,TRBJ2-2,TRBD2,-,TGTGCCAGCAAGCGACTAGCGGGAGAAAGCGGGGAGCTGTTTTTT,CASKRLAGESGELFF
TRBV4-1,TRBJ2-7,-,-,TGCGCCAGCAGCCAACCGACCGGGGGGCGCAGATACGAGCAGTACTTC,CASSQPTGGRRYEQYF
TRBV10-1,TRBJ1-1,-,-,TGCGCCAGCAGTGAGACGTTGAGCACTGAAGCTTTCTTT,CASSETLSTEAFF
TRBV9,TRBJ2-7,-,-,TGTGCCAGCAGCGAAGGGGACGAGCAGTACTTC,CASSEGDEQYF
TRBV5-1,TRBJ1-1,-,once,TGCGCCAGCAGCTTGGCGGGACGGAGCACTGAAGCTTTCTTT,CASSLAGRSTEAFF
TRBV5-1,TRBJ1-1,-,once,TGCGCCAGCAGCTTGGTAGGGACTGGGACTGAAGCTTTCTTT,CASSLVGTGTEAFF
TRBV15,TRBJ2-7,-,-,TGTGCCACCGCGGAAGGGTCGTACGAGCAGTACTTC,CATAEGSYEQYF
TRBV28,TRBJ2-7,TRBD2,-,TGTGCCAGCGTCCGGGGGGGATATCACGAGCAGTACTTC,CASVRGGYHEQYF
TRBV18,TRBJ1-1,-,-,TGTGCCAGCTCACCAAAGAGTGACACTGAAGCTTTCTTT,CASSPKSDTEAFF
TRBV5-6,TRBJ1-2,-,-,TGTGCCAGCTCTCAGGATTACTATGGCTACACCTTC,CASSQDYYGYTF
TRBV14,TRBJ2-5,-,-,TGTGCCAGCAGCCAAAAGCGGGCCTACCAAGAGACCCAGTACTTC,CASSQKRAYQETQYF
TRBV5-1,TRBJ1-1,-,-,TGCGCCAGCAGCTTGGCCCAGACGGAGGAGGCTTTCTTT,CASSLAQTEEAFF
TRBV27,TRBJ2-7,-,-,TGTGCCAGCAGTTTTGACGGGAAAATCTCCTACGAGCAGTACTTC,CASSFDGKISYEQYF
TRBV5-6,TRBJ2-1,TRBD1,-,TGTGCCAGCAGCTTGGTGACAGGGTACAATGAGCAGTTCTTC,CASSLVTGYNEQFF
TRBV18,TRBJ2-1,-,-,TGTGCCAGCTCACCAGGACCAGACGGTGAGCAGTTCTTC,CASSPGPDGEQFF
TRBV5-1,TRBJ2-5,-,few,TGCGCCAGCAGCTTGGTGGCAGGGGAAGAGACCCAGTACTTC,CASSLVAGEETQYF
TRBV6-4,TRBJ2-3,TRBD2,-,TGTGCCAGCAGCACTAGCGGGAGCACAGATACGCAGTATTTT,CASSTSGSTDTQYF
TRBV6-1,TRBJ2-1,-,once,TGTGCCAGCAGTGAGCAGGGTAGTTCGAATGAGCAGTTCTTC,CASSEQGSSNEQFF
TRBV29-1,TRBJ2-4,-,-,TGCAGCGTGACGGGGGACAGCGCGGCCAAAAACATTCAGTACTTC,CSVTGDSAAKNIQYF
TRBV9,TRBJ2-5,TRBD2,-,TGTGCCAGCAGCGTAGGCGGGGGGAAAGAGACCCAGTACTTC,CASSVGGGKETQYF
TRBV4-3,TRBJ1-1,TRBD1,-,TGCGCCAGCAGCCAACGCGGAGGTCCAGGGGGTGCGGTGGCTGAAGCTTTCTTT,CASSQRGGPGGAVAEAFF
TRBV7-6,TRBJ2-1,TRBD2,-,TGTGCCAGCAGCTCCCTTGCACTAGCGGGAGGGGCCTATGAGCAGTTCTTC,CASSSLALAGGAYEQFF
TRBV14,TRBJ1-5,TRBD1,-,TGTGCCAGCAGCCAAGTTACAGGGGGTCAGCCCCAGCATTTT,CASSQVTGGQPQHF
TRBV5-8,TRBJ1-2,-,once,TGTGCCAGCAGCTTTAGATTCCCCGGCTACACCTTC,CASSFRFPGYTF
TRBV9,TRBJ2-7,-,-,TGTGCCAGCAGCGTGGGGGGTATGCACGAGCAGTACTTC,CASSVGGMHEQYF
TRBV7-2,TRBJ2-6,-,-,TGTGCCAGCAGATTCCCCGGTCGGGCTGGGGCCAACGTCCTGACTTTC,CASRFPGRAGANVLTF
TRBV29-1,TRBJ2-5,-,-,TGCAGCGCGCGTCGGGAGACCCAGTACTTC,CSARRETQYF
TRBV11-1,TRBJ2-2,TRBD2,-,TGTGCCAGCAGTTTGGGACTAGCGGGAGTAGGCACCGGGGAGCTGTTTTTT,CASSLGLAGVGTGELFF
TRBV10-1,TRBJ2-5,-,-,TGCGCCAGCAGTGAGTCGCGGGGTAGGGAGACCCAGTACTTC,CASSESRGRETQYF
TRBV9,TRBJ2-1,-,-,TGTGCCAGCAGCTCTGGGGCTAGCTTGGCGGAGCAGTTCTTC,CASSSGASLAEQFF
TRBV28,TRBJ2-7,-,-,TGTGCCAGCAGAACGGACCAAGACCTGGGTAGACGACTCGAGCAGTACTTC,CASRTDQDLGRRLEQYF
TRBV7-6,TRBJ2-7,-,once,TGTGCCAGCAGCTTAGAGGGGAACGAGCAGTACTTC,CASSLEGNEQYF
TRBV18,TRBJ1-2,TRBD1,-,TGTGCCAGCTCACCGGTCCGGGACAGGGATGGCTACACCTTC,CASSPVRDRDGYTF
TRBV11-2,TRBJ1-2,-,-,TGTGCCAGCAGCCCGCGGACTGGGTATGGCTACACCTTC,CASSPRTGYGYTF
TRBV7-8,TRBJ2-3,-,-,TGTGCCAGCAGCTTAGGGAAAGATACGCAGTATTTT,CASSLGKDTQYF
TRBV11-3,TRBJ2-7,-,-,TGTGCCAGCAGCGCAAAGGACTCCTACGAGCAGTACTTC,CASSAKDSYEQYF